This TCR beta chain came from a study of T cells in Graves' hyperthyroidism and ophthalmopathy. This clonotype was seen only a few times. Germline V gene lookup returns CDR1 SGHRS and CDR2 YFSETQ. The CDR3 loop spans 18 amino acids. V lost 4 bases, J lost 1 base, and 7 bases stayed unmatched. What was amplified from RNA transcripts were TCR beta CDR3 regions. When the TCR CDR3 underwent first-round RT-PCR, the HTBI primer set was used. TCRdb analysed the multiplex PCR reads with MiXCR anew, one entry per CDR3 protein. The sample consists of 300,000 to 350,000 distinct CDR3 sequences, roughly 23% of them appearing once.

Sequencing was carried out using blood. The sequence was collected from a woman aged 45-65 years with Graves' hyperthyroidism. V is TRBV5-1 and J is TRBJ2-1, with TRBD2 matching over 14 bases. The DNA of the CDR3 is TGCGCCAGCAGCCGGATGACTAGCGGGGGGGGTTCCTACAATGAGCAGTTCTTC. Translation: CASSRMTSGGGSYNEQFF.